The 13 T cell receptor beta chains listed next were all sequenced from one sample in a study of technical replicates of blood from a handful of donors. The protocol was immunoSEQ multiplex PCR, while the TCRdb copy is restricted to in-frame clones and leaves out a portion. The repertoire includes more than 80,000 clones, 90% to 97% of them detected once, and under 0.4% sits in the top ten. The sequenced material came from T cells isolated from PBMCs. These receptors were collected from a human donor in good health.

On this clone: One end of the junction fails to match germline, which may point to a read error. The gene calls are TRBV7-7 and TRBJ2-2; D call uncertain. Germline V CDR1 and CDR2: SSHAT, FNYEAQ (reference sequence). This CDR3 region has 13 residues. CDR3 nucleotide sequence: TGTGCTAGCAGCTTTACACACACCGGGGAGCTGTTTTTT. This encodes CASSFTHTGELFF.

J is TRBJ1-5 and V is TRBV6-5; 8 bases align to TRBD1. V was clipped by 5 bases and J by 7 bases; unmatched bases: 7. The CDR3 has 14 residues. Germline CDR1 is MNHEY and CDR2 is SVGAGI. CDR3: CASSQTGARQPQHF. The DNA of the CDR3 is TGTGCCAGCAGTCAGACAGGGGCACGGCAGCCCCAGCATTTT.

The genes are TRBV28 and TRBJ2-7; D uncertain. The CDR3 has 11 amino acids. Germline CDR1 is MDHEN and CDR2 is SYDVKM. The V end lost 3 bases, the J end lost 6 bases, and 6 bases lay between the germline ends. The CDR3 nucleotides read TGTGCCAGCAGTTTCTTATCCGAGCAGTACTTC. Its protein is CASSFLSEQYF.

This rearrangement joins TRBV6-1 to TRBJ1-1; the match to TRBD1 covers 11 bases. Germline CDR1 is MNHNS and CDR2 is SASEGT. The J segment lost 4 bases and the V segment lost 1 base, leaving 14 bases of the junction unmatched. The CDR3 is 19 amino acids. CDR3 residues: CASSEGSGQGARVGTEAFF. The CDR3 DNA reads TGTGCCAGCAGTGAAGGGTCAGGACAGGGGGCGCGGGTGGGCACTGAAGCTTTCTTT.

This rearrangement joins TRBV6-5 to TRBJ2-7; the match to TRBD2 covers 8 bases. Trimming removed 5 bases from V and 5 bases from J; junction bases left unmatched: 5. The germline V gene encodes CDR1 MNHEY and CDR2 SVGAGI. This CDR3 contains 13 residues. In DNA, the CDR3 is TGTGCCAGCAGTCCCGGGACTAGTCACGAGCAGTACTTC. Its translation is CASSPGTSHEQYF.

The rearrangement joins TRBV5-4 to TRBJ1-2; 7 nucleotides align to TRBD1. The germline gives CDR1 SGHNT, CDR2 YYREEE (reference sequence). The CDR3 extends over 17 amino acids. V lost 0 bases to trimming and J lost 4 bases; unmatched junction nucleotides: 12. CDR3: CASSLGLVEQGSYGYTF. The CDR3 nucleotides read TGTGCCAGCAGCTTGGGATTGGTAGAACAGGGGAGCTATGGCTACACCTTC.

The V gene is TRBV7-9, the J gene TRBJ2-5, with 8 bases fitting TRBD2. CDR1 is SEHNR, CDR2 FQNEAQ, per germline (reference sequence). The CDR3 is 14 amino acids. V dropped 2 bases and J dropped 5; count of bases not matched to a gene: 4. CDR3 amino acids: CASSLKGLGETQYF. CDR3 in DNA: TGTGCCAGCAGCTTAAAGGGACTAGGTGAGACCCAGTACTTC.

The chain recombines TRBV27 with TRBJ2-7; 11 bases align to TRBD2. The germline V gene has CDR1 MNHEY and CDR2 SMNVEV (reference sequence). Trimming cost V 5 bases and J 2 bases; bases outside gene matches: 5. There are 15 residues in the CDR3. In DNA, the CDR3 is TGTGCCAGCAGTCTCGGGACTAGCGGAACCTACGAGCAGTACTTC. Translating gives CASSLGTSGTYEQYF.

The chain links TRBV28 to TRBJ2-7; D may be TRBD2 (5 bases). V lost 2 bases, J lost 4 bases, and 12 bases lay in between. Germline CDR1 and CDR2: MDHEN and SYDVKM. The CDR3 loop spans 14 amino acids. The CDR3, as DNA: TGTGCCAGCAGTTTAGGGCCAGGAGGTTACGAGCAGTACTTC. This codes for CASSLGPGGYEQYF.

CDR3 loop: CASSLSAGWRYNEQFF. The DNA for the CDR3 is TGTGCCAGCAGTTTATCAGCAGGGTGGCGTTACAATGAGCAGTTCTTC. The chain is built from TRBV27 and TRBJ2-1; tentatively, D is TRBD1 (5 bases). V was shortened by 0 bases and J by 4 bases, with 13 bases between the two germline ends. The CDR3 is 16 amino acids. Germline assignment: CDR1 MNHEY and CDR2 SMNVEV (reference sequence).

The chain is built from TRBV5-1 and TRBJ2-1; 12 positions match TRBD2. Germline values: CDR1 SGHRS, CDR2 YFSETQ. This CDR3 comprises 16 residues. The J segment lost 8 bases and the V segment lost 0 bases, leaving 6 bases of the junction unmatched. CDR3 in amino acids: CASSLELAGGTHEQFF. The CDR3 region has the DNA TGCGCCAGCAGCTTGGAGCTAGCGGGAGGGACTCATGAGCAGTTCTTC. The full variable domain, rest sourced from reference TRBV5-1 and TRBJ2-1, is KAGVTQTPRYLIKTRGQQVTLSCSPISGHRSVSWYQQTPGQGLQFLFEYFSETQRNKGNFPGRFSGRQFSNSRSEMNVSTLELGDSALYLCASSLELAGGTHEQFFGPGTRLTVL.

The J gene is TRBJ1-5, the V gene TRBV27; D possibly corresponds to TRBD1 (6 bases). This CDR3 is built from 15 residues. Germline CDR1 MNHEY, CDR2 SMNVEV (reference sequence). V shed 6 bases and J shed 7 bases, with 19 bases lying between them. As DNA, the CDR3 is TGTGCCAGCAGCCCATGGGAGGGGGGGAAACAGCCCCAGCATTTT. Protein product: CASSPWEGGKQPQHF.

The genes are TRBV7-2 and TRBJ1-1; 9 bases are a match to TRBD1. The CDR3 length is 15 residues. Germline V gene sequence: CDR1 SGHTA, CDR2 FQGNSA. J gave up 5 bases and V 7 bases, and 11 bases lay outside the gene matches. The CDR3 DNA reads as TGTGCCAGCATTCAAGGGGGGACAGGGTTGACTGAAGCTTTCTTT. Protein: CASIQGGTGLTEAFF.